A selection of T cell receptor beta chains follows, all from one sample in a study of cytomegalovirus exposure and HLA in healthy donors. Here immunoSEQ multiplex PCR was the method, and the copy in TCRdb shows in-frame clones only, minus some. Among fewer than 70,000 clones listed, roughly 70% were seen once. Sequences were obtained from PBMCs. These receptors originate from a woman aged 25 to 39 in good health and CMV-seronegative. The CDR3 runs from the conserved cysteine through the conserved F or W. A D gene is named only where the DNA matches it firmly. Clone size, where shown, is once, few, many, or a class for clones that have expanded.

d_call: -; clone_size: once; j_call: TRBJ2-7; v_call: TRBV19; cdr3_nt: TGTGCCAGTAGCAACCGGGGGTGGGAGCAGTACTTC; cdr3_aa: CASSNRGWEQYF
d_call: TRBD1; clone_size: -; j_call: TRBJ2-7; v_call: TRBV2; cdr3_nt: TGTGCCAGTCTACAGGGGTACGAGCAGTACTTC; cdr3_aa: CASLQGYEQYF
d_call: TRBD2; clone_size: -; j_call: TRBJ2-3; v_call: TRBV11-2; cdr3_nt: TGTGCCAGCAGCTTTAGCGGGGGGGCTAGCACAGATACGCAGTATTTT; cdr3_aa: CASSFSGGASTDTQYF
d_call: -; clone_size: -; j_call: TRBJ2-6; v_call: TRBV18; cdr3_nt: TGTGCCAGCTCACCGCGGGACGTCGGGTCTGGGGCCAACGTCCTGACTTTC; cdr3_aa: CASSPRDVGSGANVLTF
d_call: -; clone_size: -; j_call: TRBJ2-3; v_call: TRBV7-5; cdr3_nt: TGTGCCAGATCCCTCGAAGCGGTGGTAGCGACGTTCGATACGCAGTATTTT; cdr3_aa: CARSLEAVVATFDTQYF
d_call: -; clone_size: -; j_call: TRBJ1-6; v_call: TRBV7-2; cdr3_nt: TGTGCCAGCAGCCCGCCCCGTTCCCAGAATTCACCCCTCCACTTT; cdr3_aa: CASSPPRSQNSPLHF
d_call: -; clone_size: -; j_call: TRBJ2-3; v_call: TRBV6-5; cdr3_nt: TGTGCCAGCAGGGAGGGGTACACTAGCACAGATACGCAGTATTTT; cdr3_aa: CASREGYTSTDTQYF
d_call: TRBD2; clone_size: -; j_call: TRBJ2-4; v_call: TRBV18; cdr3_nt: TGTGCCAGCTCAAGTACTAGCGGGAAAAACATTCAGTACTTC; cdr3_aa: CASSSTSGKNIQYF
d_call: TRBD2; clone_size: few; j_call: TRBJ2-5; v_call: TRBV27; cdr3_nt: TGTGCCAGCAGTTTAGTTAGCGGGGGGACCCAGTACTTC; cdr3_aa: CASSLVSGGTQYF
d_call: -; clone_size: -; j_call: TRBJ1-6; v_call: TRBV7-9; cdr3_nt: TGTGCCAGCAGCGCTTCCGGGTCGGGACTTAATTCACCCCTCCACTTT; cdr3_aa: CASSASGSGLNSPLHF
d_call: TRBD1; clone_size: few; j_call: TRBJ2-6; v_call: TRBV30; cdr3_nt: TGTGCCTGGAGTTCCGGACAGGGGGCTGGGGCCAACGTCCTGACTTTC; cdr3_aa: CAWSSGQGAGANVLTF
d_call: -; clone_size: -; j_call: TRBJ2-5; v_call: TRBV7-2; cdr3_nt: TGTGCCAGCAGCTTAGAATACAGGGAACAAGAGACCCAGTACTTC; cdr3_aa: CASSLEYREQETQYF
d_call: TRBD1; clone_size: -; j_call: TRBJ2-3; v_call: TRBV18; cdr3_nt: TGTGCCAGCTCCCCGCGACAGGGGAGCACAGATACGCAGTATTTT; cdr3_aa: CASSPRQGSTDTQYF
d_call: -; clone_size: -; j_call: TRBJ1-1; v_call: TRBV5-1; cdr3_nt: TGCGCCAGCAGCTTGCACAGGTTGGGGATGAACACTGAAGCTTTCTTT; cdr3_aa: CASSLHRLGMNTEAFF
d_call: TRBD1; clone_size: -; j_call: TRBJ2-3; v_call: TRBV15; cdr3_nt: TGTGCCACCAGCAGACGCCTAGGGGGCTCAGATACGCAGTATTTT; cdr3_aa: CATSRRLGGSDTQYF
d_call: -; clone_size: -; j_call: TRBJ2-1; v_call: TRBV19; cdr3_nt: TGTGCCAGTAGTATGAGACCCAGCGGGTTTGAGCAGTTCTTC; cdr3_aa: CASSMRPSGFEQFF
d_call: -; clone_size: -; j_call: TRBJ2-2; v_call: TRBV15; cdr3_nt: TGTGCCACCAGCAGAGATGGTAGACTAGGCCTGAACACCGGGGAGCTGTTTTTT; cdr3_aa: CATSRDGRLGLNTGELFF
d_call: TRBD1; clone_size: few; j_call: TRBJ2-4; v_call: TRBV7-3; cdr3_nt: TGTGCCAGCAGCCCCGGGACAGGAGGCTTCATTCAGTACTTC; cdr3_aa: CASSPGTGGFIQYF
d_call: TRBD1; clone_size: -; j_call: TRBJ2-3; v_call: TRBV19; cdr3_nt: TGTGCCAGTAGTATAAGTTCGCAGGGGGCAACAGATACGCAGTATTTT; cdr3_aa: CASSISSQGATDTQYF
d_call: -; clone_size: -; j_call: TRBJ1-5; v_call: TRBV2; cdr3_nt: TGTGCCAGCGTATGGGACAACAATCAGCCCCAGCATTTT; cdr3_aa: CASVWDNNQPQHF
d_call: -; clone_size: -; j_call: TRBJ1-2; v_call: TRBV10-3; cdr3_nt: TGTGCCACCCACCCAGGGGTGAACTATGGCTACACCTTC; cdr3_aa: CATHPGVNYGYTF
d_call: TRBD1; clone_size: -; j_call: TRBJ1-6; v_call: TRBV5-8; cdr3_nt: TGTGCCAGCAGCTGGGGACAGGGGGATTCACCCCTCCACTTT; cdr3_aa: CASSWGQGDSPLHF
d_call: -; clone_size: -; j_call: TRBJ1-1; v_call: TRBV5-6; cdr3_nt: TGTGCCAGCAGCTTTATCTCCAGAAAGGGGACTGAAGCTTTCTTT; cdr3_aa: CASSFISRKGTEAFF
d_call: -; clone_size: -; j_call: TRBJ1-1; v_call: TRBV4-1; cdr3_nt: TGCGCCAGCAGCCAAGTGTTAAGGGGCGGGAGCACTGAAGCTTTCTTT; cdr3_aa: CASSQVLRGGSTEAFF
d_call: -; clone_size: -; j_call: TRBJ1-1; v_call: TRBV14; cdr3_nt: TGTGCCAGCAGCCAAAACTATATGAACACTGAAGCTTTCTTT; cdr3_aa: CASSQNYMNTEAFF
d_call: -; clone_size: once; j_call: TRBJ1-1; v_call: TRBV19; cdr3_nt: TGTGCCAGTACGGTGGGGAGTGAAGCTTTCTTT; cdr3_aa: CASTVGSEAFF
d_call: -; clone_size: many; j_call: TRBJ1-5; v_call: TRBV19; cdr3_nt: TGTGCCAGTAGTACCCTGGGGCGGGGGAACAATCAGCCCCAGCATTTT; cdr3_aa: CASSTLGRGNNQPQHF
d_call: -; clone_size: few; j_call: TRBJ1-4; v_call: TRBV6-5; cdr3_nt: TGTGCCAGCACCAAAGCGGGGGCTGAAAAACTGTTTTTT; cdr3_aa: CASTKAGAEKLFF
d_call: -; clone_size: -; j_call: TRBJ1-1; v_call: TRBV28; cdr3_nt: TGTGCCAGCAGTCTAGGGGGAACCCCTGAAGCTTTCTTT; cdr3_aa: CASSLGGTPEAFF
d_call: TRBD1; clone_size: -; j_call: TRBJ1-2; v_call: TRBV13; cdr3_nt: TGTGCCAGCAGCGGGGGGACAGGGTCTCGTGTTGGCTACACCTTC; cdr3_aa: CASSGGTGSRVGYTF
d_call: -; clone_size: -; j_call: TRBJ1-2; v_call: TRBV28; cdr3_nt: TGTGCCAGCAGCCACAGGTATGGCTACACCTTC; cdr3_aa: CASSHRYGYTF
d_call: TRBD2; clone_size: -; j_call: TRBJ2-7; v_call: TRBV11-2; cdr3_nt: TGTGCCAGCAGCTTTGATCCGGGACTAGCGTTGAACGAGCAGTACTTC; cdr3_aa: CASSFDPGLALNEQYF